This T cell receptor beta chain was identified in a study of somatic mutations in cytotoxic T cells in rheumatoid arthritis (dated by TCRdb to about 2017). With regard to the full study: Patient peripheral blood (approximately 30 ml EDTA) was drawn right after diagnosis and before any treatment started. A FACSAria II or Sony SH800 was used to flow-sort some V beta antibody-stained T-cell populations at nearly 100% purity, and TCRB sequencing was also done on sorted V beta1+ cells. To characterize clonality, the study used TCRB deep sequencing while asking whether somatic mutations are carried by expanded CD8+ T-cell clones in newly diagnosed, untreated rheumatoid arthritis. For roughly 63 rheumatoid arthritis patients and 20 healthy controls, TCRB deep sequencing was carried out. Median age was essentially the same in the patient group and the control group. Points the paper makes about the study in general: Healthy controls showed no age-related increase in CD8+ clonality, whereas patients did (Spearman r ~ 0.49). The antigen targets of the expanded CD8+ clones were unknown, and absence from virus-specific databases did not rule out viral specificity. The slight TRBV07 underrepresentation in patients was not adjusted for multiple comparisons. In 8 of 65 patients the largest CD8+ clone exceeded 20% of CD8+ cells, and several identical CD8+ TCRB sequences were shared between blood and synovial fluid. There was no significant difference in CD8+ T-cell clonality between rheumatoid arthritis patients and age-matched healthy controls.

This clone showed up just a few times. The clone's antigen remains unknown. Base qualities are not provided; no much larger clone lies one nucleotide away. TCRB CDR3 sequencing used the immunoSEQ assay on genomic DNA. In the original analysis: Only a few patient CD8+ clones larger than 1% matched published virus-specific TCRB sequences when compared against them. Analyses were restricted to productive TCRB rearrangements. A clone was defined by a unique TCRB CDR3 sequence, and clonality was computed as a productive clonality index based on Shannon entropy. Repertoire overlap between two samples was calculated from the template counts of each clone relative to total templates per sample. A correlation with a Spearman r of around 0.6 was found between V-gene usage by flow cytometry and V-gene usage by TCRB sequencing. As stored in TCRdb, this immuneACCESS dataset retains in-frame rearrangements with V and J assigned. A fraction of the clones does not appear; measured against another copy, unresolved V genes explain less than half of the discrepancy, and the remainder lacks a known reason. V, J and clone size reflect that table, while D and trimming were determined from the DNA. In all, the sample holds around 2,500 clones, and 70% to 90% of those were seen once. 40% to 45% of the sample belongs to the ten largest clones.

Compared with germline, V lacks 5 bases and J lacks 6 bases; bases without a gene match: 7. The CDR3 numbers 15 residues from cysteine through phenylalanine. Only the CDR3 part of the read is kept: 45 bases, read in frame from the first base. CDR1 SSHAT and CDR2 FNYEAQ were looked up in the germline V gene (reference sequence). CD4+ and CD8+ cells were isolated by positive magnetic bead selection on an AutoMACS, and purity was checked by flow cytometry. A TCR V beta antibody panel was used in flow cytometry to screen first for clonal expansions, which were then characterized by TCRB deep sequencing of sorted CD8+ fractions. Peripheral blood mononuclear cells were obtained using density gradient separation with Ficoll-Paque PLUS. Nucleospin Tissue or Tissue XS kits were used to extract DNA from CD4-enriched, CD8-enriched or PBMC samples, and a Qubit 2.0 fluorometer was used for quantification.

This sequence uses TRBV7-7 and TRBJ2-2, with 9 bases aligning to TRBD1. This receptor was taken from an adult with rheumatoid arthritis. The sequenced sample was CD8+ T cells sorted from blood. CDR3 loop: CASSNRDRESGELFF. The DNA sequence is TGTGCCAGCAGCAACCGGGACAGGGAATCCGGGGAGCTGTTTTTT.